This T cell receptor beta chain was sequenced for a study of cytomegalovirus exposure and HLA in healthy donors. Some clones are missing from TCRdb's copy, which holds only in-frame ones; the method was immunoSEQ multiplex PCR. Of hundreds of thousands of clones in the sample, roughly 89% were seen once. Details on this clone: Its antigen is not identified.

Regarding the study as a whole: Cytomegalovirus association was assigned to more than 150 TCR beta chains. First-cohort TCR clusters tended to co-occur in the roughly 130 validation repertoires, a later analysis found.

Germline V gene sequence: CDR1 SQVTM, CDR2 ANQGSEA. There are 14 residues in the CDR3. V dropped 4 bases and J dropped 4; count of bases not matched to a gene: 5. The donors were members of the validation cohort, which comprised 90 to 150 subjects and was separate from the first cohort of roughly 700 subjects. The origin of this receptor is a woman aged 18-30 years in good health and CMV-seronegative. The sequenced sample was PBMCs. The rearrangement links TRBV29-1 to TRBJ2-2, with 8 bases that match TRBD1. The CDR3 here is CSVAFTGGTGELFF. The CDR3 DNA is TGCAGCGTTGCATTCACAGGGGGCACCGGGGAGCTGTTTTTT.